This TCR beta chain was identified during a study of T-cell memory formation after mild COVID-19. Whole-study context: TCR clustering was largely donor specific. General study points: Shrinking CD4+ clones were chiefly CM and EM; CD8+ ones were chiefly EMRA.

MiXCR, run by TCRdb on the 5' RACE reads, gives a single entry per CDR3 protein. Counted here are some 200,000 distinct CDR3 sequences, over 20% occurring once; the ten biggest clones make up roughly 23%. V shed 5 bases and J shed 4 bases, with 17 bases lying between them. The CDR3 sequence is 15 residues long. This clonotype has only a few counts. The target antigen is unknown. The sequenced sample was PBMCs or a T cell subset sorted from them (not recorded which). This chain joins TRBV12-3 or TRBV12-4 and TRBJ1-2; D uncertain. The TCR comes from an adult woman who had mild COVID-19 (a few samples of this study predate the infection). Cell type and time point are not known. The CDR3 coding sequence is TGTGCCAGCAGTGCAGACGGAGGACTTGCCTATGGCTACACCTTC. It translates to CASSADGGLAYGYTF.